This T cell receptor (beta chain) was sequenced for a study of identical twins. This clonotype was seen repeatedly, ten times or more. Trimming took 3 bases from V and 8 from J, leaving 16 bases between them. Germline CDR1 is ENHRY and CDR2 is SYGVKD. This CDR3 has 14 amino acids. One entry per CDR3 protein, called by TCRdb with MiXCR from the 5' RACE reads. Of 250,000 or so distinct CDR3 sequences in the sample, about 8% were seen once. The sample was also linked to a second study, of yellow fever vaccine responses in identical twins.

Sequenced input: CD8+ T cells sorted from blood. The chain combines TRBV10-3 with TRBJ1-2, with D perhaps matching TRBD1 (5 bases). This clonotype originated in a woman in her late teens or twenties in good health. The CDR3 DNA sequence: TGTGCCATCAGTGAACTAGGGGCGGCCTCCGGCTACACCTTC. Translation gives CAISELGAASGYTF.